This T cell receptor beta chain was recovered during a study of T cell responses to AZD1222 COVID-19 vaccine. General observations from the study: Nearly half of spike-specific TCRs reportedly target unmutated variant regions. Among the donors, most were white British and more were female, and clonal diversity was possibly underestimated. Along spike, vaccine-associated CD4 TCRs were found throughout, with dominance at 160-218 and 743-854.

Pooling covered second doses at about 4 or about 12 weeks. Concerning this clone itself: Its antigen is undetermined.

V shed 3 bases and J 10 bases; nucleotides not matched to a gene: 8. This CDR3 is built from 15 residues. CDR1 KGHSH and CDR2 LQKENI come from the germline V gene. Repertoires were generated with immunoSEQ multiplex PCR, while TCRdb's copy carries only in-frame clones and drops some. The sample lists tens of thousands of clones, approximately 85% occurring once. Sequences were derived from peripheral blood, sampled 28 days after the second AZD1222 dose. The source is an adult who received the AZD1222 COVID-19 vaccine. V and J are TRBV18 and TRBJ1-6, with 8 positions matching TRBD1. CDR3 nucleotide sequence: TGTGCCAGCTCACCCACGACAGGGGTTGGGTCACCCCTCCACTTT. Encoded protein: CASSPTTGVGSPLHF.